This TCR beta chain was captured in a study of blood T cells in healthy people across ages. Overall study findings and caveats: Per-million-T-cell TCR beta diversity fell roughly linearly with age.

The CDR3 is 14 residues long. CDR1 is ENHRY, CDR2 SYGVKD, per germline. Trimming shortened V by 4 bases and J by 5 bases, and 15 bases separated the two germline ends. This clonotype has only a few counts. Its antigen remains unidentified. Sample-barcoded 5' priming and a J-beta primer mix drove a second PCR of about 7 to 11 cycles. Through a template-switch adaptor with 12 random nucleotides, each cDNA molecule received a tag. Each CDR3 protein gets one entry after TCRdb re-called the 5' RACE reads with MiXCR. Of more than 700,000 distinct CDR3 sequences in the sample, about 42% are singletons; the top ten hold approximately 18%. In each sample, at least 6 million PBMCs were isolated.

Material: blood. The V and J genes are TRBV10-3 and TRBJ2-7, with D possibly being TRBD1 (6 bases). This clonotype was obtained from an older man in good health. The CDR3 protein is CAISGTQGSDEQYF. For the CDR3, the DNA is TGTGCCATCAGTGGTACACAGGGATCGGACGAGCAGTACTTC.